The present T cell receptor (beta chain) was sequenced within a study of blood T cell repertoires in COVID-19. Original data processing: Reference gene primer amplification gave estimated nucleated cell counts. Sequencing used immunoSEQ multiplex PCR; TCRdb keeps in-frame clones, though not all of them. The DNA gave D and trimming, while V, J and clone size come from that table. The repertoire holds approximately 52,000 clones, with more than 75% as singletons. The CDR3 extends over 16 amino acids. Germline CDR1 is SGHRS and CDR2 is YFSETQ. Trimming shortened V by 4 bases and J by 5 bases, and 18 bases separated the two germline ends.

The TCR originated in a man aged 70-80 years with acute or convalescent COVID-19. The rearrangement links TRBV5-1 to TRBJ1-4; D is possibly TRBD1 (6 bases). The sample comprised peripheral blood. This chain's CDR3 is CASSPRPSRGNEKLFF. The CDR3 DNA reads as TGCGCCAGCAGCCCGAGGCCGTCAAGGGGGAATGAAAAACTGTTTTTT.